This entry features one TCR beta chain sequence. Germline-derived CDR1 and CDR2 are SEHNR and FQNEAQ (reference sequence). Trimming pared 2 bases from V and 8 bases from J, leaving 4 bases between. This CDR3 spans 11 amino acids. In TCRdb, the RT-PCR reads were re-called with MiXCR into one record per CDR3 protein. This sample has about 570,000 distinct CDR3 sequences, with about 11% found just once. These data belong to a study of response to subunit inactivated influenza vaccine. This same sample was also part of a study on T cells expressing NK-cell markers. That source adds: As the method of synthesis, 5'RACE template switching with UMIs yielded TCR beta cDNA. Where a handful of donors were concerned, these clonotypes also led the CD3+CD56-NKG2C+ fraction.

The sample was PBMCs from blood, taken on the day of vaccination. This sequence originates from a man aged 45-65 years who received an inactivated influenza vaccine. The rearrangement links TRBV7-9 to TRBJ2-1; the D is unclear. The DNA for the CDR3 is TGTGCCAGCAGCTTAACTTATGAGCAGTTCTTC. Amino acids: CASSLTYEQFF.